Following are 18 T cell receptor beta chains from one sample sequenced in a study of radiotherapy plus CTLA-4 blockade in lung cancer. Produced via immunoSEQ multiplex PCR; TCRdb's table is partial and in-frame only. The sample lists tens of thousands of clones, 84% seen once, with approximately 4.8% in the top ten. The sequences come from peripheral blood, collected from a patient treated with radiotherapy plus ipilimumab. These receptors were obtained from a human donor with non-small cell lung cancer whose response to radiotherapy plus ipilimumab could not be evaluated.

The V gene is TRBV4-1, the J gene TRBJ2-3, with D possibly matching TRBD1 (6 bases). This CDR3 spans 14 amino acids. Trimming left V 4 bases short and J 6 bases short, with 14 bases between. Germline V gene lookup returns CDR1 MGHRA and CDR2 YSYEKL. CDR3 coding DNA: TGCGCCAGCAGCCGTTTGGGGGCGCGGGATACGCAGTATTTT. Amino acids: CASSRLGARDTQYF.

Comments on this clone: At one end, the junction sequence differs from germline, possibly due to a read error. Other DNA sequences within the sample encode an identical CDR3. The DNA of the CDR3 is TGTGCCAGCAGTTTAGTCCCTAGCGGGAGCTACGAGCAGTACTTC. Translated, it gives CASSLVPSGSYEQYF. The chain couples TRBV11-2 to TRBJ2-7; TRBD2 aligns across 10 bases. The CDR3 is 15 amino acids. The germline CDR1 and CDR2 sequences are SGHAT and FQNNGV.

This clone has more than one count but fewer than ten. The chain employs TRBV15 and TRBJ2-1; D unclear. CDR1 is LNHNV, CDR2 YYDKDF, per germline (reference sequence). Trimming took off 1 base at V and 8 bases at J, with 9 bases between the two ends. The CDR3 covers 13 residues. The CDR3 region has the DNA TGTGCCACCAGCAGAGGTGTGGAGCATGAGCAGTTCTTC. This encodes CATSRGVEHEQFF. Based on the CDR3 plus reference TRBV15 and TRBJ2-1, the full variable domain is DAMVIQNPRYQVTQFGKPVTLSCSQTLNHNVMYWYQQKSSQAPKLLFHYYDKDFNNEADTPDNFQSRRPNTSFCFLDIRSPGLGDTAMYLCATSRGVEHEQFFGPGTRLTVL.

This chain joins TRBV11-2 and TRBJ1-3, with a tentative D call TRBD1 (5 bases). Germline CDR1 reads SGHAT; CDR2 reads FQNNGV. V was cut by 2 bases and J by 0 bases, with 8 bases left in between. The CDR3 extends over 15 amino acids. The DNA for the CDR3 is TGTGCCAGCAGCTTACGGGGGGACTCTGGAAACACCATATATTTT. Protein sequence: CASSLRGDSGNTIYF.

The rearrangement links TRBV30 to TRBJ2-1; TRBD2 matches at 8 bases. The V segment lost 4 bases and the J segment 8 bases; nucleotides outside the gene matches: 7. This CDR3 region has 13 residues. Looked up from germline, CDR1 is GTSNPN and CDR2 is SVGIG (reference sequence). The CDR3 protein is CAWITGGYDEQFF. The CDR3 coding sequence is TGTGCCTGGATTACGGGAGGGTACGATGAGCAGTTCTTC.

V usage is TRBV9 and J usage is TRBJ1-5; 8 positions match TRBD1. V gave up 3 bases and J gave up 2 bases; unmatched junction bases: 4. This CDR3 spans 15 amino acids. Per the germline V gene, CDR1 is SGDLS and CDR2 is YYNGEE. Here the CDR3 reads CASSASTGGNQPQHF. CDR3 bases: TGTGCCAGCAGCGCTTCGACAGGGGGCAATCAGCCCCAGCATTTT.

The chain links TRBV11-2 to TRBJ2-6; possible D gene TRBD1, 6 bases. Germline CDR1 and CDR2: SGHAT and FQNNGV. The CDR3 is 18 amino acids. Trimming pared 1 base from V and 0 bases from J, leaving 13 bases between. The CDR3, as DNA: TGTGCCAGCAGCTTAGGACCGACAGGCTTCTCTGGGGCCAACGTCCTGACTTTC. It is translated as CASSLGPTGFSGANVLTF.

The V gene is TRBV7-9, the J gene TRBJ1-6; 8 nucleotides agree with TRBD1. J lost 5 bases, V lost 4 bases, and 4 bases had no gene match. Germline V gene lookup returns CDR1 SEHNR and CDR2 FQNEAQ (reference sequence). The CDR3 runs to 15 residues. The CDR3 loop reads CASSSAGQDNSPLHF. The CDR3 DNA reads TGTGCCAGCAGCTCCGCGGGACAGGATAATTCACCCCTCCACTTT. The full variable domain, with the rest looked up from reference TRBV7-9 and TRBJ1-6, is DTGVSQNPRHKITKRGQNVTFRCDPISEHNRLYWYRQTLGQGPEFLTYFQNEAQLEKSRLLSDRFSAERPKGSFSTLEIQRTEQGDSAMYLCASSSAGQDNSPLHFGNGTRLTVT.

V and J are TRBV5-5 and TRBJ2-7, with D tentatively TRBD1 (5 bases). The germline CDR1 and CDR2 sequences are SGHKS and YYEKEE (reference sequence). V was clipped by 0 bases and J by 0 bases, with 7 bases between them. This CDR3 has 14 amino acids. In nucleotides, the CDR3 is TGTGCCAGCAGCTTGGCTGGGGCCTCCTACGAGCAGTACTTC. It is translated as CASSLAGASYEQYF.

This clone occurred once. This sequence joins TRBV28 and TRBJ2-7; D is perhaps TRBD1 (6 bases). Germline V gives CDR1 MDHEN, CDR2 SYDVKM. The CDR3 has 15 residues. The germline V and J ends were trimmed by 4 bases and 2 bases, with 15 bases remaining between them. The CDR3 loop reads CASSSDRTRTYEQYF. The CDR3 nucleotides are TGTGCCAGCAGTTCCGACAGGACACGCACCTACGAGCAGTACTTC.

DNA for the CDR3: TGTGCCAGCAGTGTATTGACTGAAGCTTTCTTT. This sequence encodes CASSVLTEAFF. This chain links TRBV2 with TRBJ1-1; D uncertain. Trimming cost V 4 bases and J 5 bases, with 5 bases left between them. CDR1 is SNHLY, CDR2 FYNNEI, per germline. The CDR3 has 11 amino acids.

This clone turned up a few times. V gene TRBV27 combines with J gene TRBJ2-5; 11 nucleotides line up with TRBD2. The CDR3 consists of 16 residues. After removal of 6 bases from V and 5 bases from J, the junction contained 11 bases not matched to a gene. Germline CDR1 MNHEY, CDR2 SMNVEV (reference sequence). The CDR3 spells CASRGYSGRGRETQYF. As DNA, the CDR3 is TGTGCCAGCAGGGGTTATAGCGGGAGGGGGAGGGAGACCCAGTACTTC.

This clone was recorded only once. V usage is TRBV6-6 and J usage is TRBJ2-3, with 8 bases identical to TRBD2. V dropped 9 bases and J dropped 0; count of bases not matched to a gene: 5. Germline V lookup: CDR1 MNHNY, CDR2 SVGAGI (reference sequence). This CDR3 is 14 amino acids long. The CDR3 sequence is CASRAGGSTDTQYF. DNA for the CDR3: TGTGCCAGTCGCGCGGGAGGAAGCACAGATACGCAGTATTTT.

The chain recombines TRBV27 with TRBJ2-3, with a weak D call TRBD2 (5 bases). Trimming took 6 bases from V and 5 from J, leaving 24 bases between them. Germline lookup yields CDR1 MNHEY and CDR2 SMNVEV (reference sequence). CDR3 length: 17 amino acids. CDR3 protein: CASSPLWEIYGEDTQYF. The CDR3 DNA reads TGTGCCAGCAGCCCCCTCTGGGAAATTTACGGGGAAGATACGCAGTATTTT.

The chain couples TRBV28 to TRBJ1-2; unclear D gene. This CDR3 contains 14 residues. Trimming shortened V by 6 bases and J by 0 bases, and 11 bases separated the two germline ends. The germline V gene encodes CDR1 MDHEN and CDR2 SYDVKM. The CDR3 bases are TGTGCCAGCAGACCCTCGAGCTCTAACTATGGCTACACCTTC. It codes for CASRPSSSNYGYTF.

This rearrangement joins TRBV28 to TRBJ1-1; 7 bases map to TRBD1. The CDR3 is 14 residues long. J gave up 4 bases and V 3 bases, and 5 bases lay outside the gene matches. The germline gives CDR1 MDHEN, CDR2 SYDVKM. In nucleotides, the CDR3 is TGTGCCAGCAGTTTGGACTACAGGGGCACTGAAGCTTTCTTT. This translates into CASSLDYRGTEAFF.

This rearrangement joins TRBV18 to TRBJ2-1, with 9 bases matching TRBD2. Germline-derived CDR1 and CDR2 are KGHSH and LQKENI. This CDR3 has 15 residues. Losses at the gene ends were 8 bases for V and 8 bases for J; bases not matched to a gene: 13. The CDR3 region is CASGEGSGSPHEQFF. In DNA, the CDR3 is TGTGCCAGCGGGGAGGGTAGCGGGAGCCCCCATGAGCAGTTCTTC.

This clone was observed a few times. The V and J genes are TRBV7-3 and TRBJ1-2; TRBD1 might be the D (6 bases). Trimming took off 5 bases at V and 2 bases at J, with 21 bases between the two ends. Germline CDR1 reads SGHTA; CDR2 reads FQGTGA. CDR3 length equals 17 residues. The CDR3 loop is CASSTGPRTAENYGYTF. In DNA form, the CDR3 reads TGTGCCAGCAGCACCGGACCCAGGACAGCAGAGAACTATGGCTACACCTTC.